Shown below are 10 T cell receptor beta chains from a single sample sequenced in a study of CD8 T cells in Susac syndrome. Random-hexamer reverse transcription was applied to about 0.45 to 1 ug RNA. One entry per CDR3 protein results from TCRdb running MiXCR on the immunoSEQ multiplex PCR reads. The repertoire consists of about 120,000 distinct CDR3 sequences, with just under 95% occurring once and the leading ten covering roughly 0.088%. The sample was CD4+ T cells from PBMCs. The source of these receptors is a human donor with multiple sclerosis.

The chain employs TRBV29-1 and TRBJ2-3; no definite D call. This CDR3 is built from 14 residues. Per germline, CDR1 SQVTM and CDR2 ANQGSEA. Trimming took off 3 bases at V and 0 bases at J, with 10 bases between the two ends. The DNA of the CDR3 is TGCAGCGTTGATACAGCCCATAGCACAGATACGCAGTATTTT. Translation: CSVDTAHSTDTQYF.

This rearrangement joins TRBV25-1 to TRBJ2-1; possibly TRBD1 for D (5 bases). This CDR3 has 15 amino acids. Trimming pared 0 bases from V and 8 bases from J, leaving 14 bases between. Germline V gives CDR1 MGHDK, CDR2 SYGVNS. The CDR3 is CASSEYRTGYDEQFF. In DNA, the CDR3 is TGTGCCAGCAGTGAATACCGCACAGGCTATGATGAGCAGTTCTTC.

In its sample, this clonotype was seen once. CDR3 DNA: TGTGCCAGCAGTGAAGGGGACAGGGTCCATGGCTACACCTTC. Residues: CASSEGDRVHGYTF. The chain uses TRBV2 and TRBJ1-2; 9 nucleotides align to TRBD1. V gave up 1 base and J gave up 6 bases; unmatched junction bases: 3. CDR3 length: 14 residues. Germline CDR1 and CDR2: SNHLY and FYNNEI. The whole variable domain, filled in from reference TRBV2 and TRBJ1-2, reads EPEVTQTPSHQVTQMGQEVILRCVPISNHLYFYWYRQILGQKVEFLVSFYNNEISEKSEIFDDQFSVERPDGSNFTLKIRSTKLEDSAMYFCASSEGDRVHGYTFGSGTRLTVV.

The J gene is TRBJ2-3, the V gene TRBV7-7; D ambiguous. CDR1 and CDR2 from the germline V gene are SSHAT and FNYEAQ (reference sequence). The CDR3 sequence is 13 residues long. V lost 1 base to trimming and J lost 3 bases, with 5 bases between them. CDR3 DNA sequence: TGTGCCAGCAGCTTAGACGTTACAGATACGCAGTATTTT. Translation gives CASSLDVTDTQYF.

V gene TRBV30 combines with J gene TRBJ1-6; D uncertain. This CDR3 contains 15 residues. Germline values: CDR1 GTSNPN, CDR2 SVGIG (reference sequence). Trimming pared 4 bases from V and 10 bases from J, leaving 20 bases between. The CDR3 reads CAWTPTDSRSSPLHF. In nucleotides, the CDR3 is TGTGCCTGGACCCCCACGGACTCGCGCTCGTCACCCCTCCACTTT. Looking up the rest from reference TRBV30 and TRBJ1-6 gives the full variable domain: SQTIHQWPATLVQPVGSPLSLECTVEGTSNPNLYWYRQAAGRGLQLLFYSVGIGQISSEVPQNLSASRPQDRQFILSSKKLLLSDSGFYLCAWTPTDSRSSPLHFGNGTRLTVT.

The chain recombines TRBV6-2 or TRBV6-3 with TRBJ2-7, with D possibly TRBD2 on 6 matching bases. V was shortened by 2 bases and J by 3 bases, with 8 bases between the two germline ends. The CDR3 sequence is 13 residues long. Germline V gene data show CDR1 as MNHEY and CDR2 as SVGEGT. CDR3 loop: CASSYAGNYEQYF. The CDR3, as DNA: TGTGCCAGCAGTTACGCGGGAAACTACGAGCAGTACTTC.

CDR3 protein: CASSFAGAPNYGYTF. The CDR3 bases are TGTGCCAGCAGCTTCGCAGGGGCGCCTAACTATGGCTACACCTTC. The chain employs TRBV5-6 and TRBJ1-2; tentatively, D is TRBD1 (6 bases). CDR3 length: 15 residues. Trimming left V 2 bases short and J 0 bases short, with 11 bases between. Germline V gene sequence: CDR1 SGHDT, CDR2 YYEEEE. The entire variable domain, with the rest obtained from reference TRBV5-6 and TRBJ1-2, is as follows: DAGVTQSPTHLIKTRGQQVTLRCSPKSGHDTVSWYQQALGQGPQFIFQYYEEEERQRGNFPDRFSGHQFPNYSSELNVNALLLGDSALYLCASSFAGAPNYGYTFGSGTRLTVV.

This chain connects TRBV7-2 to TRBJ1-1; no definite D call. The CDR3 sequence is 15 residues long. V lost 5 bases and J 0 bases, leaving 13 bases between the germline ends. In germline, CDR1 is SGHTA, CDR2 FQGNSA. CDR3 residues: CASSLRRRLNTEAFF. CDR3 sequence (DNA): TGTGCCAGCAGCCTACGACGGCGTCTGAACACTGAAGCTTTCTTT.

Written as DNA, the CDR3 is TGTGCCAGCAGCTTGAGGGTTGATACGCAGTATTTT. Residues: CASSLRVDTQYF. The chain combines TRBV7-9 with TRBJ2-3; D may be TRBD2 (5 bases). This CDR3 region has 12 residues. Trimming shortened V by 3 bases and J by 6 bases, and 7 bases separated the two germline ends. From germline, CDR1 is SEHNR and CDR2 FQNEAQ (reference sequence).

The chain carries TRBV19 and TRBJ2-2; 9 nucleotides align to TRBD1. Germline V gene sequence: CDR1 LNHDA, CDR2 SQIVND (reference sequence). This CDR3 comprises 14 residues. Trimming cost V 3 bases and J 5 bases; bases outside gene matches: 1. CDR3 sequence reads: CASSMDRGTGELFF. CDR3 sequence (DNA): TGTGCCAGTAGTATGGACAGGGGAACCGGGGAGCTGTTTTTT.